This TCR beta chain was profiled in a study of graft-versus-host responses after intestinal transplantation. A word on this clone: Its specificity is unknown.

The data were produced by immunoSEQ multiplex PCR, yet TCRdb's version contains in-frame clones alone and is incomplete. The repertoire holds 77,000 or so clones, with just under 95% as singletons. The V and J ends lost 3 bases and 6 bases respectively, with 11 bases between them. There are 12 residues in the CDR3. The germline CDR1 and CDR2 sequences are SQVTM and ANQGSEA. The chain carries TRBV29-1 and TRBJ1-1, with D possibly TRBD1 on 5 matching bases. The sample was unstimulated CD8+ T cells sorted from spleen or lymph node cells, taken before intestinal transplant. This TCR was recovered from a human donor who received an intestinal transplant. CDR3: CSVELGAAEAFF. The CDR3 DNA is TGCAGCGTTGAGCTCGGGGCGGCTGAAGCTTTCTTT. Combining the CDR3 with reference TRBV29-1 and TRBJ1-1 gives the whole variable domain SAVISQKPSRDICQRGTSLTIQCQVDSQVTMMFWYRQQPGQSLTLIATANQGSEATYESGFVIDKFPISRPNLTFSTLTVSNMSPEDSSIYLCSVELGAAEAFFGQGTRLTVV.